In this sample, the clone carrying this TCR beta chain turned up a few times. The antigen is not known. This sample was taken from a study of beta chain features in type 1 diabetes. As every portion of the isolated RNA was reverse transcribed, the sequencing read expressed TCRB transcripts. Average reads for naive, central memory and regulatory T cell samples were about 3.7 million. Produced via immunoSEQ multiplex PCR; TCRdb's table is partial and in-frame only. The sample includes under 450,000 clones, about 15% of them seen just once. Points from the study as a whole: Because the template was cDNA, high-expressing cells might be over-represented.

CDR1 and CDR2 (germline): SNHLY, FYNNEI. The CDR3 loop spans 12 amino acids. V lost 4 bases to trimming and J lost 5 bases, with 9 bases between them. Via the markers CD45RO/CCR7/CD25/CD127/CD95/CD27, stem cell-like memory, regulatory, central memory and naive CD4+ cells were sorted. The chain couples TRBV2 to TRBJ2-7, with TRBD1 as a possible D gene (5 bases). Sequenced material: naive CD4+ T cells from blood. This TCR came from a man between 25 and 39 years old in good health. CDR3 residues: CASSGWGNEQYF. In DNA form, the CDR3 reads TGTGCCAGCAGTGGGTGGGGCAACGAGCAGTACTTC.